The 26 T cell receptor beta chains reported below all come from one sample, sequenced in a study of radiotherapy plus CTLA-4 blockade in lung cancer (dated by TCRdb to between 2017 and 2018). Library prep was done by the immunoSEQ multiplex PCR assay. TCRdb limited this immuneACCESS table to in-frame rearrangements with V and J called. A share of clones is missing; checked studies link under half to unresolved V genes, and the rest is unexplained. The sample includes some 62,000 clones, with 70% to 85% observed a single time. 4% to 5% of the sample goes to the ten largest clones. The sequencing here drew on peripheral blood, taken from a patient treated with radiotherapy plus ipilimumab. Every receptor here comes from a human donor with non-small cell lung cancer who had a complete response to radiotherapy plus ipilimumab.

This chain joins TRBV18 and TRBJ2-1; D could derive from TRBD1 or TRBD2 (6 bases each). The CDR3 has 15 residues. Germline V gene data show CDR1 as KGHSH and CDR2 as LQKENI. Trimming removed 3 bases from V and 3 bases from J, with 12 bases in between. CDR3 sequence reads: CASSPRDTIYNEQFF. The CDR3 DNA sequence: TGTGCCAGCTCACCGCGGGACACCATCTACAATGAGCAGTTCTTC.

J is TRBJ2-1 and V is TRBV30, with unresolved D. Germline V gene lookup returns CDR1 GTSNPN and CDR2 SVGIG (reference sequence). V was shortened by 3 bases and J by 6 bases, with 15 bases between the two germline ends. The CDR3 length is 14 residues. CDR3 DNA sequence: TGTGCCTGGAGATTCGTGGGCGCTAGCAATGAGCAGTTCTTC. Encoded protein: CAWRFVGASNEQFF.

This clone was seen once. The chain has TRBV10-3 and TRBJ1-1; D may be TRBD1 (5 bases). The CDR3 has 15 amino acids. Germline V gene data show CDR1 as ENHRY and CDR2 as SYGVKD. Trimming cost V 2 bases and J 1 base, with 11 bases left between them. Here the CDR3 DNA reads TGTGCCATCAGTGAGCAGGGTATGAAGAACACTGAAGCTTTCTTT. The encoded protein is CAISEQGMKNTEAFF.

V gene TRBV19 combines with J gene TRBJ2-5; no clear D gene. CDR3 size: 11 residues. V dropped 8 bases and J dropped 1 base, with 5 bases sitting between them. CDR1 is LNHDA, CDR2 SQIVND, per germline (reference sequence). CDR3 nucleotides: TGTGCCAGTCGCAGCCAAGAGACCCAGTACTTC. This codes for CASRSQETQYF.

The table lists this clone with a few counts. This chain joins TRBV5-1 and TRBJ2-3; D not certain. The CDR3 covers 15 residues. Trimming pared 1 base from V and 2 bases from J, leaving 11 bases between. Looked up from germline, CDR1 is SGHRS and CDR2 is YFSETQ. DNA of the CDR3: TGCGCCAGCAGCTTGAGGGTAGCCCCCACAGATACGCAGTATTTT. Its protein is CASSLRVAPTDTQYF.

The V and J genes are TRBV6-5 and TRBJ2-1; 11 bases line up with TRBD2. The CDR3 has 16 amino acids. Trimming took 0 bases from V and 7 from J; bases not matched to a gene: 5. The germline CDR1 and CDR2 sequences are MNHEY and SVGAGI. The CDR3 region has the DNA TGTGCCAGCAGTTACTCCGGGCTAGCGGGGGGTAATGAGCAGTTCTTC. This codes for CASSYSGLAGGNEQFF.

The chain links TRBV2 to TRBJ2-7; tentative D call: TRBD1 (5 bases). V lost 6 bases, J lost 2 bases, and 14 bases lay in between. Per germline, CDR1 SNHLY and CDR2 FYNNEI. The CDR3 runs to 14 residues. The CDR3 loop reads CASRRSGLTYEQYV. In DNA, the CDR3 is TGTGCCAGCAGGAGATCAGGGTTAACCTACGAGCAGTACGTC.

This clone was counted a few times. The chain is built from TRBV11-2 and TRBJ1-2, with D possibly matching TRBD1 (5 bases). Germline CDR1 reads SGHAT; CDR2 reads FQNNGV. V lost 5 bases to trimming and J lost 4 bases, with 14 bases between them. This CDR3 comprises 14 residues. CDR3: CASSPPGRFYGYTF. Written as DNA, the CDR3 is TGTGCCAGCAGCCCGCCGGGGCGATTCTATGGCTACACCTTC.

V gene TRBV18 combines with J gene TRBJ2-6; unclear D gene. There are 17 residues in the CDR3. V gave up 2 bases and J gave up 0 bases, with 11 bases separating them. Germline-derived CDR1 and CDR2 are KGHSH and LQKENI. The CDR3 DNA follows: TGTGCCAGCTCACCAGAGCCAGGAAGCTCTGGGGCCAACGTCCTGACTTTC. The encoded protein is CASSPEPGSSGANVLTF.

The V and J genes are TRBV5-8 and TRBJ1-4; TRBD1 is a possible D gene (6 bases). The CDR3 is 14 residues long. From germline, CDR1 is SGHTS and CDR2 YDEGEE. Trimming removed 1 base at V and 7 bases at J, with 11 bases between. The CDR3 DNA reads TGTGCCAGCAGCTTGTTCAGGGGTGCTGAAAAACTGTTTTTT. Translation gives CASSLFRGAEKLFF.

This clone was seen more than once but under ten times. The chain is built from TRBV30 and TRBJ2-7, with no clear D. V was clipped by 1 base and J by 3 bases, with 10 bases between them. CDR3 length: 13 residues. Germline V gene data show CDR1 as GTSNPN and CDR2 as SVGIG (reference sequence). CDR3 residues: CAWSAAFHYEQYV. The CDR3 DNA follows: TGTGCCTGGAGTGCTGCTTTTCACTACGAGCAGTACGTC.

CDR3 sequence (DNA): TGTGCCAGCAGCTTGCAGAGCACCCACAATGAGCAGTTCTTC. It translates to CASSLQSTHNEQFF. The V gene is TRBV5-6, the J gene TRBJ2-1; the D is unclear. The V and J ends lost 1 base and 5 bases respectively, with 10 bases between them. This CDR3 is 14 amino acids long. Germline CDR1 and CDR2: SGHDT and YYEEEE.

This clone appeared a single time. The genes are TRBV5-1 and TRBJ2-1; D may be TRBD1 (7 bases). In germline, CDR1 is SGHRS, CDR2 YFSETQ. The CDR3 sequence is 16 residues long. Trimming cost V 0 bases and J 0 bases, with 10 bases left between them. The DNA for the CDR3 is TGCGCCAGCAGCTTGGCCCAGGGGGGCTCCTACAATGAGCAGTTCTTC. Amino acids: CASSLAQGGSYNEQFF.

This clone turned up a few times. The chain is built from TRBV5-1 and TRBJ1-3, with D perhaps TRBD1 (5 bases). The CDR3 has 14 residues. CDR1 is SGHRS and CDR2 is YFSETQ in the germline V gene. Trimming shortened V by 5 bases and J by 0 bases, and 9 bases separated the two germline ends. The CDR3 region is CASRETVSGNTIYF. CDR3 sequence (DNA): TGCGCCAGCAGAGAGACAGTCTCTGGAAACACCATATATTTT.

V gene TRBV7-2 combines with J gene TRBJ2-3; 10 bases match TRBD2. The CDR3 extends over 16 amino acids. The trim removed 1 base at V and 5 bases at J, leaving 6 bases unmatched. CDR1 is SGHTA, CDR2 FQGNSA, per germline. In DNA, the CDR3 is TGTGCCAGCAGCTTAGTAGCGGGAGGAGGAAGAGATACGCAGTATTTT. Translated: CASSLVAGGGRDTQYF.

The V gene is TRBV9, the J gene TRBJ1-1, with D possibly being TRBD1 (6 bases). CDR3 size: 16 residues. The V gene lost 4 bases and the J gene lost 3 bases, with 19 bases spanning the gap. CDR1 and CDR2 from the germline V gene are SGDLS and YYNGEE. In DNA form, the CDR3 reads TGTGCCAGCAGCCTGACAGGCTCCACCTTGGACACTGAAGCTTTCTTT. Protein sequence: CASSLTGSTLDTEAFF.

The chain employs TRBV4-1 and TRBJ1-1; 9 bases agree with TRBD1. V lost 3 bases to trimming and J lost 1 base; unmatched junction nucleotides: 3. This CDR3 is 15 amino acids long. Germline V gene sequence: CDR1 MGHRA, CDR2 YSYEKL. CDR3 amino acids: CASSHQGQGNTEAFF. Written as DNA, the CDR3 is TGCGCCAGCAGCCATCAGGGACAGGGGAACACTGAAGCTTTCTTT.

DNA of the CDR3: TGCGCCAGCAGCTCCGGGACTAGCGGGGGGAAGAGCACAGATACGCAGTATTTT. As protein: CASSSGTSGGKSTDTQYF. J is TRBJ2-3 and V is TRBV5-1; 15 nucleotides align to TRBD2. V shed 3 bases, J shed 0 bases, and the junction held 5 bases outside the gene matches. This CDR3 is built from 18 residues. Germline V gives CDR1 SGHRS, CDR2 YFSETQ.

The chain links TRBV7-9 to TRBJ2-7, with no clear D. Germline loops: CDR1 SEHNR, CDR2 FQNEAQ (reference sequence). The ends were cut back, 5 bases at V and 0 bases at J, with 8 bases in the middle. The CDR3 is made up of 13 amino acids. This chain's CDR3 is CASSLTISYEQYV. The CDR3 DNA sequence: TGTGCCAGCAGCCTAACAATCTCCTACGAGCAGTACGTC.

This clone was observed a single time. This chain joins TRBV27 and TRBJ1-1; no clear D gene. This CDR3 has 13 amino acids. V lost 4 bases and J lost 1, with 7 bases in between. Germline V gene sequence: CDR1 MNHEY, CDR2 SMNVEV (reference sequence). The CDR3: CASSSAENTEAFF. The CDR3 DNA follows: TGTGCCAGCAGTTCGGCGGAGAACACTGAAGCTTTCTTT.

The chain couples TRBV15 to TRBJ2-1; 9 bases agree with TRBD1. V was clipped by 5 bases and J by 4 bases; unmatched bases: 6. Per the germline V gene, CDR1 is LNHNV and CDR2 is YYDKDF (reference sequence). The CDR3 runs 15 residues. Written as DNA, the CDR3 is TGTGCCACCAGCGGCGGGACAGGGTCTTACAATGAGCAGTTCTTC. Its translation is CATSGGTGSYNEQFF.

The rearrangement links TRBV7-8 to TRBJ2-3; D unresolved. The CDR3 spans 13 residues. V was pared by 5 bases and J by 5 bases, with 11 bases between. Per the germline V gene, CDR1 is SGHVS and CDR2 is FQNEAQ. Written as DNA, the CDR3 is TGTGCCAGCAGCCCCCCAAGGGAAGATACGCAGTATTTT. Encoded protein: CASSPPREDTQYF.

This clone was observed a handful of times. V usage is TRBV19 and J usage is TRBJ1-3; no firm D call. CDR1 is LNHDA and CDR2 is SQIVND in the germline V gene (reference sequence). Trimming took off 1 base at V and 2 bases at J, with 0 bases between the two ends. This CDR3 spans 12 amino acids. CDR3 nucleotides: TGTGCCAGTAGTATAGCTGGAAACACCATATATTTT. Translation gives CASSIAGNTIYF.

The chain carries TRBV5-4 and TRBJ2-4, with TRBD1 matching over 10 bases. CDR1 and CDR2 (germline): SGHNT, YYREEE (reference sequence). The CDR3 extends over 15 amino acids. Unmatched junction bases numbered 6, after V lost 4 bases and J lost 5 bases. The CDR3 region has the DNA TGTGCCAGCAGCCCTAGGGACAGGGGTGAAAACATTCAGTACTTC. Its protein product is CASSPRDRGENIQYF.

The J gene is TRBJ1-4, the V gene TRBV11-2; D might be TRBD1 (5 bases). V gave up 5 bases and J gave up 8 bases, with 15 bases separating them. Germline V gene data show CDR1 as SGHAT and CDR2 as FQNNGV. The CDR3 is made up of 14 amino acids. The CDR3 spells CASSRRGEGEKLFF. For the CDR3, the DNA is TGTGCCAGCAGCCGACGGGGGGAGGGAGAAAAACTGTTTTTT. Based on the CDR3 plus reference TRBV11-2 and TRBJ1-4, the full variable domain is EAGVAQSPRYKIIEKRQSVAFWCNPISGHATLYWYQQILGQGPKLLIQFQNNGVVDDSQLPKDRFSAERLKGVDSTLKIQPAKLEDSAVYLCASSRRGEGEKLFFGSGTQLSVL.

The chain uses TRBV29-1 and TRBJ2-1; 10 nucleotides align to TRBD2. Germline CDR1 and CDR2: SQVTM and ANQGSEA. J gave up 5 bases and V 2 bases, and 6 bases lay outside the gene matches. This CDR3 is 15 amino acids long. The CDR3 nucleotides read TGCAGCGTTGAACCTCTAGCGGGAGAAGACAATGAGCAGTTCTTC. Translation gives CSVEPLAGEDNEQFF.